The rows below give T cell receptor beta chains drawn from one sample of a study of cytomegalovirus exposure and HLA in healthy donors. Clones were read by immunoSEQ multiplex PCR, and TCRdb kept only the in-frame ones, dropping some. Of approximately 99,000 clones in the sample, 81% were seen once. The sample was PBMCs. The receptors stem from a man in his forties in good health and CMV-seropositive. The CDR3 runs from the conserved cysteine through the conserved F or W. The order of the fields is V gene, D gene, CDR3 length, J gene, clone size, CDR3 DNA, CDR3 protein. D genes are given only for firm matches. Rows give clone size only sometimes, using once, few, many, or a class for an expanded clone.

v_call: TRBV7-8; d_call: TRBD2; cdr3_length: 18; j_call: TRBJ2-2; clone_size: .; cdr3_nt: TGTGCCAGCAGCACCAGGACTAGCGGGGGATCGAACACCGGGGAGCTGTTTTTT; cdr3_aa: CASSTRTSGGSNTGELFF
v_call: TRBV25-1; d_call: .; cdr3_length: 12; j_call: TRBJ1-2; clone_size: .; cdr3_nt: TGTGCCAGCAGTGCCCCTCCGGGTGGCTACACCTTC; cdr3_aa: CASSAPPGGYTF
v_call: TRBV4-1; d_call: .; cdr3_length: 16; j_call: TRBJ2-7; clone_size: .; cdr3_nt: TGCGCCAGCAGCCCGGTTGGGGCAGGGGAGTTCGGAGAGCAGTACTTC; cdr3_aa: CASSPVGAGEFGEQYF
v_call: TRBV2; d_call: .; cdr3_length: 12; j_call: TRBJ2-1; clone_size: .; cdr3_nt: TGTGCCAGCATCTCCACCGGGACATCGGCGTTCTTC; cdr3_aa: CASISTGTSAFF
v_call: TRBV5-4; d_call: TRBD1; cdr3_length: 14; j_call: TRBJ1-1; clone_size: once; cdr3_nt: TGTGCCAGCAAGAAATACACAGGGGAAACTGAAGCTTTCTTT; cdr3_aa: CASKKYTGETEAFF
v_call: TRBV6-5; d_call: .; cdr3_length: 13; j_call: TRBJ1-2; clone_size: few; cdr3_nt: TGTGCCAGCAGCTTCGGTGGTAACTATGGCTACACCTTC; cdr3_aa: CASSFGGNYGYTF
v_call: TRBV18; d_call: TRBD1; cdr3_length: 14; j_call: TRBJ2-7; clone_size: once; cdr3_nt: TGTGCCAGCCGACCTGGGACAGGGGGAAACGAGCAGTACTTC; cdr3_aa: CASRPGTGGNEQYF
v_call: TRBV5-1; d_call: TRBD1; cdr3_length: 14; j_call: TRBJ1-5; clone_size: .; cdr3_nt: TGCGCCAGCAGCCTGACAGGGGGCGATCAGCCCCAGCATTTT; cdr3_aa: CASSLTGGDQPQHF
v_call: TRBV6-5; d_call: .; cdr3_length: 15; j_call: TRBJ1-1; clone_size: once; cdr3_nt: TGTGCCAGCAGTTACGTAGGCCAGGGGCTCACTGAAGCTTTCTTT; cdr3_aa: CASSYVGQGLTEAFF
v_call: TRBV5-4; d_call: .; cdr3_length: 12; j_call: TRBJ1-5; clone_size: .; cdr3_nt: TGTGCCAGCAGCTTGGCTGGCCAGCCCCAGCATTTT; cdr3_aa: CASSLAGQPQHF
v_call: TRBV7-6; d_call: TRBD1; cdr3_length: 17; j_call: TRBJ2-1; clone_size: .; cdr3_nt: TGTGCCAGCAGCTCCGTTCCTACAGGGGTCATCAGGAATGAGCAGTTCTTC; cdr3_aa: CASSSVPTGVIRNEQFF
v_call: TRBV6-1; d_call: .; cdr3_length: 12; j_call: TRBJ2-1; clone_size: .; cdr3_nt: TGTGCCAGCATGTTGGGCGGGAATGAGCAGTTCTTC; cdr3_aa: CASMLGGNEQFF
v_call: TRBV7-9; d_call: .; cdr3_length: 16; j_call: TRBJ1-1; clone_size: .; cdr3_nt: TGTGCCAGCAGCCCAGGGTTGGGCGGATTAAACACTGAAGCTTTCTTT; cdr3_aa: CASSPGLGGLNTEAFF
v_call: TRBV6-5; d_call: .; cdr3_length: 13; j_call: TRBJ2-6; clone_size: .; cdr3_nt: TGTGCCAGCATAACCCCAGGGGCCAACGGCCTGACTTTC; cdr3_aa: CASITPGANGLTF
v_call: TRBV7-8; d_call: TRBD1; cdr3_length: 17; j_call: TRBJ1-5; clone_size: .; cdr3_nt: TGTGCCAGCAGCTCTATGGACAGGGGCTGGAGCAATCAGCCCCAGCATTTT; cdr3_aa: CASSSMDRGWSNQPQHF
v_call: TRBV6-5; d_call: .; cdr3_length: 15; j_call: TRBJ2-5; clone_size: .; cdr3_nt: TGTGCCAGCAGTTCCGGGACATCCACCACGGAGACCCAGTACTTC; cdr3_aa: CASSSGTSTTETQYF
v_call: TRBV5-1; d_call: .; cdr3_length: 13; j_call: TRBJ2-3; clone_size: .; cdr3_nt: TGCGCCAGCACGGCGGGCCGCACAGATACGCAGTATTTT; cdr3_aa: CASTAGRTDTQYF
v_call: TRBV18; d_call: TRBD1; cdr3_length: 17; j_call: TRBJ1-1; clone_size: .; cdr3_nt: TGTGCCAGCTCACGAGTTTGGACAGGGCGGGCGAACACTGAAGCTTTCTTT; cdr3_aa: CASSRVWTGRANTEAFF
v_call: TRBV6-6; d_call: .; cdr3_length: 11; j_call: TRBJ2-1; clone_size: few; cdr3_nt: TGTGCCAGCAGCCCCGGGACACGCGAGTTCTTC; cdr3_aa: CASSPGTREFF
v_call: TRBV19; d_call: TRBD1; cdr3_length: 14; j_call: TRBJ2-3; clone_size: .; cdr3_nt: TGTGCCAGTAGCCAAGACAGGGTAGCAGATACGCAGTATTTT; cdr3_aa: CASSQDRVADTQYF
v_call: TRBV6-1; d_call: .; cdr3_length: 14; j_call: TRBJ1-2; clone_size: .; cdr3_nt: TGTGCCAGCAGTGAAGCAGGGAGTAACTATGGCTACACCTTC; cdr3_aa: CASSEAGSNYGYTF
v_call: TRBV5-6; d_call: .; cdr3_length: 12; j_call: TRBJ2-1; clone_size: .; cdr3_nt: TGTGCCAGCAGCATGGCGGACAATGAGCAGTTCTTC; cdr3_aa: CASSMADNEQFF
v_call: TRBV10-1; d_call: TRBD1; cdr3_length: 16; j_call: TRBJ2-2; clone_size: .; cdr3_nt: TGCGCCAGCAGCTTAAGCCCAGGGGGCAGCGCCGGGGAGCTGTTTTTT; cdr3_aa: CASSLSPGGSAGELFF
v_call: TRBV7-9; d_call: .; cdr3_length: 13; j_call: TRBJ2-7; clone_size: once; cdr3_nt: TGTTCCAGCAGCTTAAGCACTTTACGGGAGCAGTACTTC; cdr3_aa: CSSSLSTLREQYF
v_call: TRBV5-1; d_call: .; cdr3_length: 14; j_call: TRBJ2-5; clone_size: .; cdr3_nt: TGCGCCAGCAGCTCGGGCCTCCAGGGAGAGACCCAGTACTTC; cdr3_aa: CASSSGLQGETQYF
v_call: TRBV4-1; d_call: TRBD2; cdr3_length: 16; j_call: TRBJ2-2; clone_size: .; cdr3_nt: TGCGCCAGCAGCCAGCGCGGGGGGGCGAACACCGGGGAGCTGTTTTTT; cdr3_aa: CASSQRGGANTGELFF
v_call: TRBV13; d_call: .; cdr3_length: 14; j_call: TRBJ1-5; clone_size: .; cdr3_nt: TGTGCCAGCAGCGTAAGCGGGGGCCTCAAGGCCCAGCATTTT; cdr3_aa: CASSVSGGLKAQHF
v_call: TRBV10-3; d_call: TRBD2; cdr3_length: 16; j_call: TRBJ2-1; clone_size: few; cdr3_nt: TGTGCCATCAGTGGGCCTAGCGGGAGCTCCTACAATGAGCAGTTCTTC; cdr3_aa: CAISGPSGSSYNEQFF